The 6 T cell receptor beta chains reported below all come from one sample, sequenced in a study of T cell clonality in common variable immunodeficiency (dated by TCRdb to 2013 to 2016). The library was generated by the immunoSEQ multiplex PCR assay. Sourced from immuneACCESS, this table was stored by TCRdb with only in-frame sequences that have V and J called. A share of the clones is absent; for the studies checked, an unresolved V gene accounts for under half, and the remainder has no known explanation. For this sample the table reports some 53,000 clones, with no clone seen just once. Approximately 3.6% of the sample belongs to the ten largest clones. Material: peripheral blood mononuclear cells. Receptors originate from a person aged 18 to 70 in good health.

This clone was counted many times. The read ends 3 residues before the CDR3 terminus; that terminus is restored from the germline J gene. The sample holds other DNA sequences that translate to the same CDR3. This sequence joins TRBV7-3 and TRBJ1-6, with 7 bases that match TRBD1. In germline, CDR1 is SGHTA, CDR2 FQGTGA. The CDR3 loop spans 15 amino acids. J was trimmed by 5 bases and V by 4 bases; bases with no gene match: 5. The sequenced CDR3 bases are TGTGCCAGCAGCTCACAGGGACAGAATAATTCACCC. Translation: CASSSQGQNNSP. The entire CDR3 protein is CASSSQGQNNSPLHF.

This clone was counted ten times or more. Read sequence stops 3 residues before the CDR3 end, and the germline J gene provides the missing end. The chain recombines TRBV18 with TRBJ1-4, with 12 positions matching TRBD1. The length of the CDR3 is 17 residues. Unmatched junction bases numbered 8, after V lost 1 base and J lost 8 bases. Germline CDR1 and CDR2: KGHSH and LQKENI. The sequenced part of the CDR3 DNA is TGTGCCAGCTCACCACGGGACAGGGGGCTTGAAGAAGAAAAA. It encodes CASSPRDRGLEEEK. The full CDR3 reads CASSPRDRGLEEEKLFF.

This clone was picked up many times. The DNA ends 3 residues before the CDR3 does, and the rest of the CDR3 is filled in from the germline J gene. J is TRBJ2-7 and V is TRBV30; D might be TRBD1 or TRBD2, each matching 6 bases. V was shortened by 5 bases and J by 3 bases, with 11 bases between the two germline ends. The CDR3 is made up of 12 amino acids. CDR1 and CDR2 (germline): GTSNPN, SVGIG (reference sequence). The CDR3 loop reads CAWARDNYEQYF. The CDR3 DNA, read in part, is TGTGCCTGGGCGCGGGACAACTACGAG.

This clone has at least ten counts. At one boundary the junction diverges from the germline segment, which might be a read error. With the read ending 3 residues before the CDR3 end, the germline J gene is used to fill in that end. This sequence joins TRBV7-7 and TRBJ2-5; 10 positions match TRBD2. CDR3 length: 12 amino acids. From germline, CDR1 is SSHAT and CDR2 FNYEAQ (reference sequence). CDR3 loop: CASSSSGRTQYF. The CDR3 DNA, read in part, is TGTGCTAGCAGCTCTAGCGGGAGGACC.

Details on this clone: The read finishes 3 residues shy of the CDR3 end, and the germline J gene is used to complete it. The chain has TRBV27 and TRBJ2-5, with 12 bases identical to TRBD2. This CDR3 is built from 17 residues. Trimming at V came to 6 bases and at J to 4 bases, leaving 12 bases not matched to a gene. Germline CDR1 is MNHEY and CDR2 is SMNVEV (reference sequence). The sequenced CDR3 bases are TGTGCCAGCAGCTCAGGAGGACTAGCGGGACGGATAGAGACC. Its translation: CASSSGGLAGRIET. The full CDR3 protein reads CASSSGGLAGRIETQYF.

This clone was detected ten times or more. CDR3 sequence reads: CSASDHRDTYEQYF. The covered CDR3 bases are TGCAGTGCTAGTGACCATCGGGACACCTACGAG. The chain recombines TRBV20-1 with TRBJ2-7, with D tentatively TRBD1 (6 bases). The read stops 3 residues short of the end of the CDR3; the missing end is completed from the germline J gene. CDR3 length: 14 amino acids. Per the germline V gene, CDR1 is DFQATT and CDR2 is SNEGSKA (reference sequence). V lost 3 bases to trimming and J lost 2 bases, with 14 bases between them.